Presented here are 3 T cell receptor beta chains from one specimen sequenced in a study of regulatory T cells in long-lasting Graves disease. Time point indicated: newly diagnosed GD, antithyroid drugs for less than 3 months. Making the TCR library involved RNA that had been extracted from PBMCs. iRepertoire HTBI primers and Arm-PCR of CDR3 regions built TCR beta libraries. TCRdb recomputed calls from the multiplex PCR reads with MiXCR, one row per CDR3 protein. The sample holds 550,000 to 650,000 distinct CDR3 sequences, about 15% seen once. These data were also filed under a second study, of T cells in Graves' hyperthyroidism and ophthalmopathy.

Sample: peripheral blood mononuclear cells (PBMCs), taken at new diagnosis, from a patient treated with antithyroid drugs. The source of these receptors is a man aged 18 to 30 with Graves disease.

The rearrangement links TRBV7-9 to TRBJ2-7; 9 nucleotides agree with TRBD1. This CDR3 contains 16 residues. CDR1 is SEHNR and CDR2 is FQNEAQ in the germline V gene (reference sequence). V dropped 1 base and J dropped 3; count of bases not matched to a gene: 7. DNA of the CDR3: TGTGCCAGCAGCTTAGTGGACGGGACAGGGAGCTACGAGCAGTACTTC. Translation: CASSLVDGTGSYEQYF.

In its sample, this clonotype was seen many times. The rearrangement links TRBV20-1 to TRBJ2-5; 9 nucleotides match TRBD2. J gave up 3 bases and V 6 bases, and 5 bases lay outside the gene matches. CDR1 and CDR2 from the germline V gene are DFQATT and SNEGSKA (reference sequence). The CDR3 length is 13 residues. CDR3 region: CSAGWTSEETQYF. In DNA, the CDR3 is TGCAGTGCAGGCTGGACTAGCGAAGAGACCCAGTACTTC.

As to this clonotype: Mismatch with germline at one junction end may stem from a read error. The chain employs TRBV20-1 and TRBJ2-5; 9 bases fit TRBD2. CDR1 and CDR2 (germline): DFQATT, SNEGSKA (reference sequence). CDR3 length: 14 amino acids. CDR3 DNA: TGCGGTGCTAGAGATGCGGGAGGGAGGAGGACCCAGTACTTC. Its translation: CGARDAGGRRTQYF.